In its sample, the clone carrying this T cell receptor (beta chain) was seen a few times. Its antigen is not identified. The assay was immunoSEQ multiplex PCR, and TCRdb's table has in-frame clones only and misses some. The sample has some 10,000 clones; 70% to 90% are singletons. The entry originates in a study of T cells after posttransplantation cyclophosphamide. Overall study findings and caveats: Recipient CMV seropositivity and CMV reactivation strongly tracked TRB clonality. Blood and skin or GI T cell repertoires showed limited TRB overlap. Later blood repertoires were often dominated by clones from the donor CD8+ memory compartment.

Germline V gene lookup returns CDR1 LNHDA and CDR2 SQIVND (reference sequence). The V gene end was trimmed by 5 bases and the J gene end by 4 bases; junction bases not matched to a gene: 7. The CDR3 sequence is 16 residues long. Controls had myeloablative marrow grafts with methotrexate and calcineurin inhibitor, sampled at 1 year. The clonotype was recovered from a male patient aged 30 to 39 who received an allogeneic stem cell transplant from an unrelated donor, was CMV-positive, and had no GVHD. Some T cells may originate from the graft donor. The rearrangement joins TRBV19 to TRBJ2-7; 14 bases fit TRBD2. The sample was PBMCs, taken after an allogeneic stem cell transplant with a calcineurin inhibitor and methotrexate. CDR3 sequence: CASSSRTSGRRYEQYF. In nucleotides, the CDR3 is TGTGCCAGTAGTTCCAGGACTAGCGGGAGGCGGTACGAGCAGTACTTC.